A single sample gave rise to the 5 T cell receptor beta chains below, sequenced in a study of T cell changes during pregnancy in multiple sclerosis (dated by TCRdb to the late 2010s). Library method: the immunoSEQ multiplex PCR assay. This is the immuneACCESS table as TCRdb keeps it, with only in-frame sequences that have V and J called. A part of the clones is gone; compared with another copy, unresolved V genes explain less than half, and the rest is unexplained. Counted in this sample were around 80,000 clones; about 91% of them appeared once. The ten most abundant clones make up more than 1.4% of the sample. Sequenced material: peripheral blood, taken before pregnancy. Source of these receptors: a female donor with multiple sclerosis, enrolled in a pregnancy study.

This chain links TRBV7-9 with TRBJ2-7, with a tentative D call TRBD2 (5 bases). This CDR3 spans 14 amino acids. V was trimmed by 3 bases and J by 0 bases, leaving 9 bases between them. CDR1 SEHNR and CDR2 FQNEAQ come from the germline V gene (reference sequence). DNA of the CDR3: TGTGCCAGCAGCTTGGCCGGACTCTCCTACGAGCAGTACTTC. Translation gives CASSLAGLSYEQYF.

The CDR3 loop reads CASRGTGAKGYTF. As DNA, the CDR3 is TGTGCCAGTAGGGGGACAGGGGCAAAAGGCTACACCTTC. The J gene is TRBJ1-2, the V gene TRBV19; TRBD1 agrees at 10 bases. The V gene end was trimmed by 6 bases and the J gene end by 8 bases; junction bases not matched to a gene: 6. Germline values: CDR1 LNHDA, CDR2 SQIVND (reference sequence). This CDR3 has 13 amino acids.

As to this clone: An end of the junction differs from the germline gene, which may be a read error. This sequence joins TRBV6-1 and TRBJ2-5; a possible D gene is TRBD2 (5 bases). The CDR3 covers 16 residues. Germline loops: CDR1 MNHNS, CDR2 SASEGT. CDR3 sequence: CASSEGLSVSLETQYF. CDR3 bases: TGTGCCAGCAGCGAAGGACTTTCGGTTAGTCTGGAGACCCAGTACTTC.

V is TRBV5-1 and J is TRBJ2-5, with D maybe TRBD2 (6 bases). Germline V gene sequence: CDR1 SGHRS, CDR2 YFSETQ. With 4 bases removed from V and 3 bases from J, the gap between germline ends came to 10 bases. The CDR3 has 13 residues. CDR3 protein: CASSPWGEETQYF. CDR3 in DNA: TGCGCCAGCAGCCCTTGGGGGGAAGAGACCCAGTACTTC.

Here the CDR3 DNA reads TGTGCCAGCTCACCCGGACAGGGGATAGGGACTGAAGCTTTCTTT. Its translation is CASSPGQGIGTEAFF. J is TRBJ1-1 and V is TRBV18, with TRBD1 identical over 9 bases. The V gene's germline CDR1 is KGHSH and CDR2 LQKENI. V was clipped by 3 bases and J by 5 bases; unmatched bases: 7. The CDR3 contains 15 residues.